This T cell receptor beta chain was sequenced during a study of OX40 agonist ivuxolimab in advanced cancers. Study-wide background: With ivuxolimab, an agonistic anti-OX40 (CD134) antibody, patients were treated. Patient treatment consisted of intravenous ivuxolimab administration every 2 weeks at 0.01 to 10 mg/kg. Prior therapy, whether anti-PD-1, anti-PD-L1 or anti-CTLA-4, was allowed, and about 40% had some.

The table came from immunoSEQ multiplex PCR; TCRdb's copy has only in-frame clones and leaves some out. The sample yields under 20,000 clones, approximately 87% seen once. Autoimmune disease history or systemic immunosuppression led to patients being barred. Germline V CDR1 and CDR2: SGDLS, YYNGEE. The CDR3 has 15 amino acids. The V end was cut by 4 bases, the J end by 5 bases, with 15 bases between. This chain uses TRBV9 with TRBJ2-2; the D gene is possibly TRBD2 (7 bases). This TCR was sampled from an adult with an advanced solid tumor such as melanoma, head and neck, liver or kidney cancer. This material consisted of CD4+ or CD8+ T cells sorted from blood, taken in a trial of the OX40 agonist ivuxolimab. The DNA for the CDR3 is TGTGCCAGCAGCCCCGGGGGCGGGAGAACCGGGGAGCTGTTTTTT. Translation gives CASSPGGGRTGELFF.